The rows below give T cell receptor beta chains drawn from one sample of a study of blood T cells in healthy people across ages. TCRdb reprocessed the 5' RACE reads with MiXCR, giving one entry per CDR3 protein. The table has some 1,800,000 distinct CDR3 sequences, around 42% seen once. The sample comprised blood. The receptors originated from a human donor in good health. Both conserved end residues are part of each CDR3. Fields, in order: J gene, V gene, D gene, clone size, CDR3 protein, CDR3 DNA. D genes are given only for firm matches. Size values are once, few and many counts, or a class for expanded clones, and some rows have none.

J: TRBJ1-2
V: TRBV12-3/TRBV12-4
D: TRBD1
size: -
CDR3: CASSPPGQRSYGYTF
DNA: TGTGCCAGCAGTCCACCGGGACAGAGGTCCTATGGCTACACCTTC

J: TRBJ1-2
V: TRBV12-3/TRBV12-4
D: TRBD1
size: few
CDR3: CASSLTRTGGPYGYTF
DNA: TGTGCCAGCAGTCTGACTCGGACAGGGGGCCCTTATGGCTACACCTTC

J: TRBJ2-1
V: TRBV20-1
D: TRBD2
size: -
CDR3: CSARDNRRGGVEQVF
DNA: TGCAGTGCTAGAGATAACCGGCGGGGGGGTGTCGAGCAGGTCTTC

J: TRBJ2-7
V: TRBV20-1
D: TRBD1
size: few
CDR3: CSALQGLHYEQYF
DNA: TGCAGTGCTCTACAGGGGCTCCACTACGAGCAGTACTTC

J: TRBJ1-1
V: TRBV6-6
D: -
size: -
CDR3: CASSYSEATEAFF
DNA: TGTGCCAGCAGTTACTCAGAGGCCACTGAAGCTTTCTTT

J: TRBJ1-5
V: TRBV12-3/TRBV12-4
D: TRBD1
size: -
CDR3: CASSPGQGMKPQHF
DNA: TGTGCCAGCAGTCCAGGACAGGGGATGAAGCCCCAGCATTTT

J: TRBJ2-5
V: TRBV6-1
D: TRBD1
size: few
CDR3: CASSEGGQSLQETQYF
DNA: TGTGCCAGCAGTGAAGGGGGACAGAGCCTCCAAGAGACCCAGTACTTC

J: TRBJ2-1
V: TRBV7-2
D: -
size: -
CDR3: CASSFANAGREQFF
DNA: TGTGCCAGCAGCTTTGCTAATGCGGGAAGAGAGCAGTTCTTC

J: TRBJ2-4
V: TRBV7-2
D: -
size: many
CDR3: CASSPAGAKNIQYF
DNA: TGTGCCAGCAGCCCTGCTGGGGCCAAAAACATTCAGTACTTC

J: TRBJ1-5
V: TRBV10-3
D: -
size: -
CDR3: CAISESWGSPGEPQHF
DNA: TGTGCCATCAGTGAGTCGTGGGGGTCACCCGGGGAACCCCAGCATTTT

J: TRBJ2-1
V: TRBV6-2/TRBV6-3
D: -
size: -
CDR3: CASSYGLGLRFF
DNA: TGTGCCAGCAGTTACGGGTTGGGACTCCGGTTCTTC

J: TRBJ1-2
V: TRBV7-2
D: -
size: once
CDR3: CASRVGGLAYYGYTF
DNA: TGTGCCAGCAGAGTCGGAGGCCTAGCTTACTATGGCTACACCTTC

J: TRBJ2-5
V: TRBV7-3
D: -
size: few
CDR3: CASSLTFKETQYF
DNA: TGTGCCAGCAGCTTAACGTTTAAAGAGACCCAGTACTTC

J: TRBJ2-5
V: TRBV15
D: -
size: few
CDR3: CATSRDRDNEETQYF
DNA: TGTGCCACCAGCAGAGATCGGGACAACGAAGAGACCCAGTACTTC

J: TRBJ1-2
V: TRBV3-1
D: -
size: -
CDR3: CASSQGTDYTF
DNA: TGTGCCAGCAGCCAGGGGACTGACTACACCTTC

J: TRBJ2-1
V: TRBV29-1
D: -
size: -
CDR3: CSERQSAYNEQFF
DNA: TGCAGCGAGAGACAGTCGGCCTACAATGAGCAGTTCTTC

J: TRBJ2-4
V: TRBV20-1
D: -
size: -
CDR3: CSARREPQYNEQYF
DNA: TGCAGTGCTCGCCGTGAACCCCAATACAATGAGCAGTACTTC

J: TRBJ1-4
V: TRBV4-3
D: -
size: -
CDR3: CASSLGGRETNEKLFF
DNA: TGCGCCAGCAGCCTGGGCGGCAGGGAAACTAATGAAAAACTGTTTTTT

J: TRBJ2-7
V: TRBV5-1
D: TRBD1
size: -
CDR3: CASSDPGGSDEQYF
DNA: TGCGCCAGCAGCGATCCAGGGGGATCGGATGAGCAGTACTTC

J: TRBJ2-5
V: TRBV25-1
D: -
size: -
CDR3: CASSDWGRGKETQYF
DNA: TGTGCCAGCAGTGATTGGGGGCGGGGAAAAGAGACCCAGTACTTC

J: TRBJ1-2
V: TRBV9
D: -
size: few
CDR3: CASSARGGEDGYTF
DNA: TGTGCCAGCAGCGCTCGTGGGGGAGAGGATGGCTACACCTTC

J: TRBJ2-7
V: TRBV29-1
D: -
size: many
CDR3: CSVRRSRAYEQYF
DNA: TGCAGCGTTAGACGCTCGAGGGCCTACGAGCAGTACTTC

J: TRBJ2-5
V: TRBV28
D: -
size: -
CDR3: CASTSPETQYF
DNA: TGTGCCAGCACCTCCCCCGAGACCCAGTACTTC

J: TRBJ2-7
V: TRBV20-1
D: -
size: few
CDR3: CSASENAAPSYEQYF
DNA: TGCAGTGCTAGTGAAAATGCGGCACCCTCCTACGAGCAGTACTTC

J: TRBJ2-3
V: TRBV7-8
D: -
size: -
CDR3: CASSLGGTQDTQYF
DNA: TGTGCCAGCAGCTTAGGAGGGACGCAAGATACGCAGTATTTT

J: TRBJ2-5
V: TRBV6-2/TRBV6-3
D: -
size: -
CDR3: CASSYMNERQSQETQYF
DNA: TGTGCCAGCAGTTATATGAATGAAAGACAGAGCCAAGAGACCCAGTACTTC

J: TRBJ2-7
V: TRBV28
D: -
size: -
CDR3: CASSYRVLSIYEQYF
DNA: TGTGCCAGCAGCTATAGGGTCCTCAGCATCTACGAGCAGTACTTC